The T cell receptor (beta chain) described here comes from a study of blood T cell repertoires in COVID-19. Turning to the study itself: Nucleic acid was either cDNA or gDNA, and it came from T cells, B-cell-depleted T cells, or PBMCs.

TCRdb's copy holds only in-frame clones and misses some; the assay was immunoSEQ multiplex PCR. The profile covers about 270,000 clones, with approximately 86% appearing a single time and 8.5% to 9% taken by the ten largest. Germline CDR1 SNHLY, CDR2 FYNNEI. The CDR3 is 15 amino acids. The V end was cut by 1 base, the J end by 3 bases, with 10 bases between. J is TRBJ1-5 and V is TRBV2; possible D gene TRBD1, 5 bases. The specimen was peripheral blood. The sequence was collected from a middle-aged man with active or convalescent COVID-19. The CDR3 loop is CASSEESGHNQPQHF. Here the CDR3 DNA reads TGTGCCAGCAGTGAAGAATCAGGGCACAATCAGCCCCAGCATTTT.